The rows below give T cell receptor beta chains drawn from one sample of a study of beta chain features in type 1 diabetes. TCRdb's copy holds only in-frame clones and misses some; the assay was immunoSEQ multiplex PCR. The profile shows 120,000 to 150,000 clones, roughly a tenth of them singletons. Specimen: naive CD4+ T cells from blood. The receptors stem from a man aged 18 to 35 in good health. Both conserved end residues are part of each CDR3. D genes are given only for firm matches. Clone size is stated in some rows and not others, as once, few, many or a class when expanded.

j_gene: TRBJ2-7
len: 15
d_gene: .
v_gene: TRBV14
abundance: many
CDR3aa: CASSQVTGESYEQYF
CDR3nt: TGTGCCAGCAGCCAAGTTACGGGGGAGTCCTACGAGCAGTACTTC

j_gene: TRBJ2-1
len: 15
d_gene: .
v_gene: TRBV9
abundance: few
CDR3aa: CASSVASQGGDEQFF
CDR3nt: TGTGCCAGCAGCGTAGCGTCGCAGGGTGGCGATGAGCAGTTCTTC

j_gene: TRBJ2-5
len: 17
d_gene: TRBD2
v_gene: TRBV12-5
abundance: .
CDR3aa: CASGLLRTSGGSETQYF
CDR3nt: TGTGCTAGTGGTTTGCTAAGGACTAGCGGGGGCTCGGAGACCCAGTACTTC

j_gene: TRBJ1-2
len: 15
d_gene: TRBD1
v_gene: TRBV5-1
abundance: few
CDR3aa: CASSGPRDRGSGYTF
CDR3nt: TGCGCCAGCAGCGGCCCCCGGGACAGGGGATCAGGCTACACCTTC

j_gene: TRBJ2-2
len: 15
d_gene: TRBD1
v_gene: TRBV5-1
abundance: .
CDR3aa: CASSQRTGDTGELFF
CDR3nt: TGCGCCAGCAGCCAACGGACAGGGGATACCGGGGAGCTGTTTTTT

j_gene: TRBJ2-7
len: 16
d_gene: TRBD1
v_gene: TRBV9
abundance: .
CDR3aa: CASSGGSGGERYEQYF
CDR3nt: TGTGCCAGCAGCGGGGGCTCAGGGGGCGAACGGTACGAGCAGTACTTC

j_gene: TRBJ2-5
len: 14
d_gene: TRBD1
v_gene: TRBV5-1
abundance: few
CDR3aa: CASSSGQLQETQYF
CDR3nt: TGCGCCAGCAGCTCGGGACAGTTACAAGAGACCCAGTACTTC

j_gene: TRBJ2-1
len: 16
d_gene: TRBD1
v_gene: TRBV5-1
abundance: .
CDR3aa: CASSLAGTVGYNEQFF
CDR3nt: TGCGCCAGCAGCTTGGCCGGGACAGTGGGTTACAATGAGCAGTTCTTC

j_gene: TRBJ2-5
len: 16
d_gene: TRBD2
v_gene: TRBV5-4
abundance: few
CDR3aa: CASSRGASGDSETQYF
CDR3nt: TGTGCCAGCAGCCGTGGGGCTAGCGGGGATTCAGAGACCCAGTACTTC

j_gene: TRBJ2-7
len: 15
d_gene: TRBD1
v_gene: TRBV7-9
abundance: .
CDR3aa: CASSVRQGGSYEQYF
CDR3nt: TGTGCCAGCAGCGTTCGACAGGGGGGCTCCTACGAGCAGTACTTC

j_gene: TRBJ1-1
len: 15
d_gene: TRBD1
v_gene: TRBV18
abundance: .
CDR3aa: CASSLGGQKNTEAFF
CDR3nt: TGTGCCAGCTCGCTGGGGGGACAGAAGAACACTGAAGCTTTCTTT

j_gene: TRBJ2-2
len: 13
d_gene: TRBD2
v_gene: TRBV30
abundance: .
CDR3aa: CAWSLAATGELFF
CDR3nt: TGTGCCTGGTCACTAGCGGCCACCGGGGAGCTGTTTTTT

j_gene: TRBJ1-5
len: 14
d_gene: TRBD1
v_gene: TRBV18
abundance: .
CDR3aa: CASRLTGAFQPQHF
CDR3nt: TGTGCCAGCCGACTTACAGGGGCTTTTCAGCCCCAGCATTTT

j_gene: TRBJ2-2
len: 16
d_gene: .
v_gene: TRBV4-2
abundance: .
CDR3aa: CASSQGRTVNTGELFF
CDR3nt: TGTGCCAGCAGCCAAGGGAGGACAGTGAACACCGGGGAGCTGTTTTTT

j_gene: TRBJ2-7
len: 12
d_gene: .
v_gene: TRBV7-6
abundance: .
CDR3aa: CASSRDGYEQYF
CDR3nt: TGTGCCAGCAGCCGTGACGGGTACGAGCAGTACTTC

j_gene: TRBJ2-5
len: 14
d_gene: .
v_gene: TRBV30
abundance: .
CDR3aa: CAWSISPSQETQYF
CDR3nt: TGTGCCTGGAGTATCTCCCCCTCCCAAGAGACCCAGTACTTC

j_gene: TRBJ2-5
len: 16
d_gene: TRBD1
v_gene: TRBV7-2
abundance: few
CDR3aa: CASSLSGTGAQETQYF
CDR3nt: TGTGCCAGCAGCTTATCCGGGACAGGGGCACAAGAGACCCAGTACTTC

j_gene: TRBJ1-2
len: 13
d_gene: .
v_gene: TRBV27
abundance: .
CDR3aa: CASSLKPGTSYTF
CDR3nt: TGTGCCAGCAGTTTAAAGCCCGGGACAAGCTACACCTTC

j_gene: TRBJ2-3
len: 15
d_gene: .
v_gene: TRBV9
abundance: .
CDR3aa: CASSLRGTSTDTQYF
CDR3nt: TGTGCCAGCAGCCTCAGAGGGACTAGCACAGATACGCAGTATTTT

j_gene: TRBJ1-1
len: 15
d_gene: .
v_gene: TRBV7-6
abundance: .
CDR3aa: CASSLKVRGNTEAFF
CDR3nt: TGTGCCAGCAGCTTAAAAGTAAGGGGGAACACTGAAGCTTTCTTT

j_gene: TRBJ1-3
len: 16
d_gene: .
v_gene: TRBV7-2
abundance: .
CDR3aa: CASSLVAGISGNTIYF
CDR3nt: TGTGCCAGCAGCTTAGTGGCGGGGATCTCTGGAAACACCATATATTTT

j_gene: TRBJ2-1
len: 14
d_gene: .
v_gene: TRBV7-3
abundance: few
CDR3aa: CASSFDSIGNEQFF
CDR3nt: TGTGCCAGCAGCTTTGACTCGATTGGGAATGAGCAGTTCTTC

j_gene: TRBJ1-6
len: 16
d_gene: TRBD1
v_gene: TRBV19
abundance: few
CDR3aa: CASSWGPGTGGSPLHF
CDR3nt: TGTGCCAGTAGTTGGGGTCCCGGGACAGGGGGTTCACCCCTCCACTTT

j_gene: TRBJ2-3
len: 16
d_gene: .
v_gene: TRBV9
abundance: .
CDR3aa: CASSVGASDSTDTQYF
CDR3nt: TGTGCCAGCAGCGTGGGGGCCTCGGATAGTACAGATACGCAGTATTTT

j_gene: TRBJ2-2
len: 14
d_gene: .
v_gene: TRBV10-3
abundance: .
CDR3aa: CAVLGQLDTGELFF
CDR3nt: TGTGCCGTACTTGGACAGCTCGACACCGGGGAGCTGTTTTTT